This T cell receptor beta chain emerged from a study of T cell repertoires in cytomegalovirus infection. Whole-study context: Public signatures in TCR beta pointed to CMV infection and matching HLA type.

In regard to this clonotype: The target antigen is unknown.

Via MiXCR, TCRdb re-called the reads, giving one row per CDR3 protein. There are 900,000 to 950,000 distinct CDR3 sequences in the sample; around 30% occur only once, and about 14% lies in the top ten. The ends were cut back, 2 bases at V and 8 bases at J, with 12 bases in the middle. From germline, CDR1 is MNHEY and CDR2 SVGAGI. This CDR3 is built from 13 residues. The material sequenced was cultured CD8+ T cells from PBMCs, taken from culture after CMV antigen stimulation. The TCR originated in a human donor in good health (CMV status not recorded). Some clones in this sample may be carry-over from other donors' samples. V usage is TRBV6-5 and J usage is TRBJ1-2; no clear D gene. In DNA form, the CDR3 reads TGTGCCAGCAGTTACGTGACATCGGGCGGCTACACCTTC. This sequence encodes CASSYVTSGGYTF.